This is a list of T cell receptor beta chains from one sample in a study of cytomegalovirus exposure and HLA in healthy donors. Clones were read by immunoSEQ multiplex PCR, and TCRdb kept only the in-frame ones, dropping some. The repertoire holds 130,000 or so clones, with about 62% as singletons. Sequenced input: PBMCs. These receptors were obtained from a middle-aged woman in good health and CMV-seropositive. CDR3s include the opening cysteine and the closing phenylalanine or tryptophan. Fields, in order: D gene, V gene, clone size, J gene, CDR3 DNA, CDR3 protein. D genes are given only for firm matches. The listing skips clone size in some rows; elsewhere it reads once, few, many or a size class.

NA	TRBV7-3	NA	TRBJ2-1	TGTGCCAGCAGCTGGGGGGCGGGAGACTCCTACAATGAGCAGTTCTTC	CASSWGAGDSYNEQFF
NA	TRBV5-1	NA	TRBJ2-2	TGCGCCAGCAGCTTGGACCCCGGCGGCACCGGGGAGCTGTTTTTT	CASSLDPGGTGELFF
NA	TRBV6-6	NA	TRBJ2-1	TGTGCCAGCAGTTACCCGAGGGATGAACTCAATGAGCAGTTCTTC	CASSYPRDELNEQFF
NA	TRBV19	many	TRBJ1-2	TGTGCCAGTAGTATGAGGGAGATGGGAGGCTACACCTTC	CASSMREMGGYTF
NA	TRBV15	NA	TRBJ1-1	TGTGCCACCAGCAGAGCAACAGGGCTTAGTGAAGCTTTCTTT	CATSRATGLSEAFF
NA	TRBV9	few	TRBJ2-4	TGTGCCAGCAGCGCAGGGAACACCAAAAACATTCAGTACTTC	CASSAGNTKNIQYF
NA	TRBV6-1	NA	TRBJ2-1	TGTGCCAGCAGTGACCGTGCGGGGAACAATGAGCAGTTCTTC	CASSDRAGNNEQFF
TRBD1	TRBV27	once	TRBJ1-1	TGTGCCAGCCGCCGGGACAGGGTTCCCCTGAACACTGAAGCTTTCTTT	CASRRDRVPLNTEAFF
NA	TRBV6-5	NA	TRBJ1-1	TGTGCCAGCAGTTACTCCCAGAACACTGAAGCTTTCTTT	CASSYSQNTEAFF
TRBD1	TRBV7-8	few	TRBJ2-7	TGTGCCAGCAGCTTAGTAGAAGGGACAGGACTCTACGAGCAGTACTTC	CASSLVEGTGLYEQYF
NA	TRBV20-1	NA	TRBJ1-4	TGCAGTGCCCGAAGGGGGGAAAAACTGTTTTTT	CSARRGEKLFF
NA	TRBV6-1	NA	TRBJ2-1	TGTGCCAGCAGTGCAGGGTTGAATGAGCAGTTCTTC	CASSAGLNEQFF
NA	TRBV18	NA	TRBJ1-2	TGTGCCAGCTCACCAGGGTTAACCCGGGATGGCTACCCCTTC	CASSPGLTRDGYPF
NA	TRBV27	few	TRBJ1-1	TGTGCCAGCAGCGACAAGAACACTGAAGCTTTCTTT	CASSDKNTEAFF